This TCR beta chain is drawn from a study of T cell repertoires in cytomegalovirus infection. Overall study context: Matching HLA type and CMV infection were both indicated by public TCR beta signatures. Study results and limitations: Summed frequency of public TCR beta families distinguished CMV carriers with the relevant HLA. Dominating the ex vivo response were HLA-C-restricted CMV-specific TCR beta clonotypes.

TCRdb re-derived calls from the reads in MiXCR, one entry per CDR3 protein. The data hold around 740,000 distinct CDR3 sequences, with about a third observed a single time. Worth noting for this clonotype: Its matching antigen is unknown.

The CDR3 totals 19 residues. Germline CDR1 and CDR2: DFQATT and SNEGSKA (reference sequence). The V end was cut by 3 bases, the J end by 0 bases, with 21 bases between. The TCR sequence derives from a human donor in good health (CMV status not recorded). Some clones in this sample may be carry-over from other donors' samples. V gene TRBV20-1 combines with J gene TRBJ2-6; a possible D gene is TRBD1 (6 bases). Sequences were obtained from PBMCs. The CDR3 DNA reads as TGCAGTGCTAGTCGAGTCCAAGGAACAGGGAGCTCTGGGGCCAACGTCCTGACTTTC. Translated: CSASRVQGTGSSGANVLTF.